A single sample is the source of the 32 T cell receptor beta chains below, sequenced in a study of regulatory T cells in long-lasting Graves disease (dated by TCRdb to about 2021). Libraries were constructed by multiplex PCR. Sequencing relied on an Illumina HiSeq 4000. To build TCR beta libraries, CDR3 regions were amplified by Arm-PCR using iRepertoire HTBI primers. TCRdb trimmed the raw reads at Q25, called clones with MiXCR and kept productive beta chains. Here each entry gathers all rows of one CDR3 protein and keeps the most common genes and DNA. The sample has 500,000 to 700,000 distinct CDR3 sequences on record, approximately 31% of them singletons. The ten largest clones add up to about 40% of the sample. This specimen's time point label, per the study, means: persistent/refractory GD, antithyroid drugs over 5 years with positive TRAb. For both TCR sequencing and RNA sequencing, RNA was extracted from PBMCs using TRIzol.

The sample consisted of peripheral blood mononuclear cells (PBMCs), taken when the disease was refractory, from a patient treated with antithyroid drugs. All receptors come from a female donor with Graves disease.

The V and J genes are TRBV12-3 or TRBV12-4 and TRBJ2-3; tentatively, D is TRBD2 (6 bases). There are 15 residues in the CDR3. Trimming removed 5 bases from V and 0 bases from J, with 12 bases in between. CDR3 sequence reads: CASSDPGVSTDTQYF. CDR3 coding DNA: TGTGCCAGCAGTGACCCGGGAGTCAGCACAGATACGCAGTATTTT.

This clonotype was seen a few times. The genes are TRBV19 and TRBJ1-2; maybe TRBD1 (6 bases). Trimming cost V 9 bases and J 4 bases, with 9 bases left between them. Germline-derived CDR1 and CDR2 are LNHDA and SQIVND (reference sequence). The CDR3 runs 11 residues. The CDR3 region has the DNA TGTGCCAGCAAACAGGGCTATGGCTACACCTTC. The encoded protein is CASKQGYGYTF.

This clonotype has ten or more counts. J is TRBJ1-5 and V is TRBV28; 10 nucleotides align to TRBD1. The germline gives CDR1 MDHEN, CDR2 SYDVKM. This CDR3 has 14 amino acids. V lost 5 bases, J lost 6 bases, and 4 bases stayed unmatched. CDR3 loop: CASSETGGPQPQHF. In DNA form, the CDR3 reads TGTGCCAGCAGTGAGACAGGGGGCCCTCAGCCCCAGCATTTT.

This clonotype occurred many times. The V gene is TRBV30, the J gene TRBJ1-6, with TRBD1 as a possible D gene (6 bases). Trimming shortened V by 2 bases and J by 10 bases, and 15 bases separated the two germline ends. The CDR3 is 14 residues long. Germline V gives CDR1 GTSNPN, CDR2 SVGIG (reference sequence). The DNA for the CDR3 is TGTGCCTGGAGTACGGGGGCAGAGAGGTCACCCCTCCACTTT. Protein sequence: CAWSTGAERSPLHF.

This chain links TRBV20-1 with TRBJ2-1; 8 bases align to TRBD2. CDR3 size: 15 residues. Germline CDR1 DFQATT, CDR2 SNEGSKA (reference sequence). The V and J ends lost 1 base and 8 bases, in that order; junction bases with no gene match: 10. CDR3 DNA: TGCAGTGCTAGAGTATGGCGGGGGGCTAGGGATGAGCAGTTCTTC. Protein product: CSARVWRGARDEQFF.

Only a few counts were recorded for this clonotype. V is TRBV6-2 or TRBV6-3 and J is TRBJ1-5, with D perhaps TRBD1 (5 bases). CDR1 and CDR2 (germline): MNHEY, SVGEGT. Trimming removed 1 base at V and 3 bases at J, with 7 bases between. There are 14 residues in the CDR3. The CDR3 DNA is TGTGCCAGCAGTTACTTACAGGCCAATCAGCCCCAGCATTTT. It codes for CASSYLQANQPQHF.

There are a few counts of this clonotype. The J gene is TRBJ2-7, the V gene TRBV5-1; the D gene is possibly TRBD2 (5 bases). Per germline, CDR1 SGHRS and CDR2 YFSETQ. Trimming shortened V by 0 bases and J by 7 bases, and 14 bases separated the two germline ends. The CDR3 length is 14 residues. CDR3 coding DNA: TGCGCCAGCAGCTTGGGAAGCGGTTTCGGGGAGCAGTACTTC. As protein: CASSLGSGFGEQYF.

The genes are TRBV5-1 and TRBJ1-2; the D is unclear. CDR3 length: 14 residues. V was cut by 1 base and J by 1 base, with 8 bases left in between. Germline V gene lookup returns CDR1 SGHRS and CDR2 YFSETQ. CDR3: CASSLNLDNYGYTF. CDR3 nucleotides: TGCGCCAGCAGCTTGAATTTAGATAACTATGGCTACACCTTC.

This clonotype was counted only a few times. The chain links TRBV6-1 to TRBJ2-7; TRBD2 agrees at 12 bases. The CDR3 is 17 residues long. CDR1 is MNHNS, CDR2 SASEGT, per germline. Trimming removed 6 bases from V and 4 bases from J; junction bases left unmatched: 13. This CDR3 is CASSLWTSGANLYEQYF. In nucleotides, the CDR3 is TGTGCCAGCAGCCTATGGACTAGCGGGGCCAACCTATACGAGCAGTACTTC.

The rearrangement links TRBV5-1 to TRBJ1-1; TRBD1 matches 10 bases. CDR1 SGHRS and CDR2 YFSETQ come from the germline V gene. Losses at the gene ends were 4 bases for V and 4 bases for J; bases not matched to a gene: 7. This CDR3 region has 15 residues. The CDR3 bases are TGCGCCAGCAGCGCGCGACAGGGGGCCGGCACTGAAGCTTTCTTT. Protein sequence: CASSARQGAGTEAFF.

This sequence joins TRBV6-1 and TRBJ1-6, with 7 nucleotides matching TRBD1. In germline, CDR1 is MNHNS, CDR2 SASEGT. This CDR3 spans 14 amino acids. V dropped 7 bases and J dropped 14; count of bases not matched to a gene: 14. The CDR3 DNA follows: TGTGCCAGCAACGCCGGACAGGAGGGTGTCTCCCTCCACTTT. Protein: CASNAGQEGVSLHF.

This chain joins TRBV7-9 and TRBJ1-1; 9 nucleotides match TRBD1. Per the germline V gene, CDR1 is SEHNR and CDR2 is FQNEAQ (reference sequence). CDR3 length equals 13 residues. V lost 5 bases, J lost 6 bases, and 4 bases stayed unmatched. CDR3 in amino acids: CASSRQGESEAFF. The CDR3 region has the DNA TGTGCCAGCAGCAGACAGGGGGAGTCTGAAGCTTTCTTT.

V usage is TRBV27 and J usage is TRBJ2-5; tentative D call: TRBD2 (6 bases). Germline assignment: CDR1 MNHEY and CDR2 SMNVEV (reference sequence). V was clipped by 3 bases and J by 3 bases, with 11 bases between them. This CDR3 comprises 14 residues. CDR3 DNA sequence: TGTGCCAGCAGTTTCCTAGCGTGGAAAGAGACCCAGTACTTC. It specifies CASSFLAWKETQYF.

In this sample, this clonotype turned up many times. The V and J genes are TRBV12-3 or TRBV12-4 and TRBJ1-2; 8 bases agree with TRBD1. The CDR3 is 12 residues long. V lost 6 bases and J lost 6; bases outside the gene matches: 3. The CDR3 protein is CASSTGGNGYTF. In DNA form, the CDR3 reads TGTGCCAGCAGCACAGGGGGAAATGGCTACACCTTC.

This clonotype has at least ten counts. The J gene is TRBJ1-4, the V gene TRBV2, with 8 nucleotides matching TRBD1. The V segment lost 3 bases and the J segment 4 bases; nucleotides outside the gene matches: 4. CDR3 length: 15 amino acids. The germline CDR1 and CDR2 sequences are SNHLY and FYNNEI. CDR3 sequence: CASSEGQVRNEKLFF. The CDR3 region has the DNA TGTGCCAGCAGTGAGGGACAGGTCCGTAATGAAAAACTGTTTTTT.

The chain joins TRBV28 to TRBJ2-2; 10 positions agree with TRBD2. This CDR3 has 14 amino acids. V shed 7 bases and J 7 bases; nucleotides not matched to a gene: 6. The germline V gene encodes CDR1 MDHEN and CDR2 SYDVKM. The CDR3 region has the DNA TGTGCCAGCATCGCTAGCGGGAGTGTCGGGGAGCTGTTTTTT. Residues: CASIASGSVGELFF.

This clonotype has at least ten counts. This chain connects TRBV5-1 to TRBJ1-2; unclear D gene. CDR3 size: 13 residues. Germline CDR1 is SGHRS and CDR2 is YFSETQ. Trimming removed 0 bases from V and 2 bases from J, with 5 bases in between. The CDR3 protein is CASSLVENYGYTF. In nucleotides, the CDR3 is TGCGCCAGCAGCTTGGTGGAGAACTATGGCTACACCTTC.

The CDR3 nucleotides are TGCAGCACTACTGGACGTAACTCCTACGAGCAGTACTTC. Amino acids: CSTTGRNSYEQYF. The chain links TRBV20-1 to TRBJ2-7; D not certain. CDR3 length: 13 amino acids. Germline-derived CDR1 and CDR2 are DFQATT and SNEGSKA (reference sequence).

V gene TRBV7-9 combines with J gene TRBJ2-5; perhaps D is TRBD1 or TRBD2 (5 bases each). The germline gives CDR1 SEHNR, CDR2 FQNEAQ (reference sequence). Trimming pared 0 bases from V and 1 base from J, leaving 12 bases between. CDR3 length: 16 residues. CDR3 amino acids: CASSLALGRFQETQYF. In DNA form, the CDR3 reads TGTGCCAGCAGCTTAGCCCTGGGACGCTTCCAAGAGACCCAGTACTTC.

V is TRBV19 and J is TRBJ2-2; D not certain. Germline CDR1 and CDR2: LNHDA and SQIVND (reference sequence). The CDR3 extends over 11 amino acids. V dropped 3 bases and J dropped 8 bases, with 4 bases sitting between them. The DNA of the CDR3 is TGTGCCAGTAGTATCGGTGGGGAGCTGTTTTTT. Translation: CASSIGGELFF.

The gene calls are TRBV5-1 and TRBJ1-2; tentatively, D is TRBD1 (6 bases). This CDR3 region has 13 residues. CDR1 and CDR2 from the germline V gene are SGHRS and YFSETQ. V was pared by 5 bases and J by 4 bases, with 12 bases between. In DNA form, the CDR3 reads TGCGCCAGCAGACGTGGGACAAGCTATGGCTACACCTTC. Protein: CASRRGTSYGYTF.

This clonotype has just a few counts. The chain couples TRBV5-1 to TRBJ1-1; 7 bases are shared with TRBD1. The CDR3 is made up of 13 amino acids. Germline V CDR1 and CDR2: SGHRS, YFSETQ. Trimming removed 4 bases from V and 3 bases from J; junction bases left unmatched: 3. The CDR3 nucleotides read TGCGCCAGCAGCACGGACAGGTACACTGAAGCTTTCTTT. This gives the protein CASSTDRYTEAFF.

This clonotype was counted between two and nine times. The V gene is TRBV7-3, the J gene TRBJ2-7; 9 bases line up with TRBD2. This CDR3 contains 17 residues. Germline CDR1 SGHTA, CDR2 FQGTGA. The V and J ends lost 1 base and 1 base, in that order; junction bases with no gene match: 8. DNA for the CDR3: TGTGCCAGCAGCTTAAAGTCAAGCGGGAGGTCATCCTACGAGCAGTACTTC. This gives the protein CASSLKSSGRSSYEQYF.

With regard to this clonotype: One junction end disagrees with the germline gene, perhaps due to a read error. This sequence joins TRBV6-2 or TRBV6-3 and TRBJ2-7, with a weak D call TRBD1 (5 bases). There are 12 residues in the CDR3. The germline CDR1 and CDR2 sequences are MNHEY and SVGEGT. CDR3 sequence: CASIDRSYGQYF. The CDR3 bases are TGTGCCAGTATCGACAGATCCTACGGGCAGTACTTC.

To note about this clonotype: Mismatch with germline at one junction end may stem from a read error. V is TRBV12-3 or TRBV12-4 and J is TRBJ1-1; 7 bases fit TRBD1. The CDR3 runs 17 residues. The CDR3 loop is CASSYIITGVQYTEALF. CDR3 in DNA: TGTGCCAGCAGTTACATTATAACAGGGGTTCAATACACTGAAGCTCTCTTT.

The rearrangement joins TRBV11-2 to TRBJ2-7; D may be TRBD1 (6 bases). Germline loops: CDR1 SGHAT, CDR2 FQNNGV. Trimming removed 5 bases at V and 5 bases at J, with 19 bases between. The CDR3 spans 15 residues. The CDR3 nucleotides read TGTGCCAGCAGCCACTACCGGCAGGGGTACCACGAGCAGTACTTC. Translation gives CASSHYRQGYHEQYF.

The chain couples TRBV9 to TRBJ1-1; 7 bases align to TRBD1. Trimming took 4 bases from V and 1 from J; bases not matched to a gene: 10. Germline CDR1 reads SGDLS; CDR2 reads YYNGEE. This CDR3 region has 16 residues. The CDR3 DNA follows: TGTGCCAGCAGCCCCCCACCCGGGACAGAGAACACTGAAGCTTTCTTT. Translation: CASSPPPGTENTEAFF.

This chain joins TRBV29-1 and TRBJ2-7; D is unclear. This CDR3 is 13 amino acids long. The V end lost 1 base, the J end lost 0 bases, and 7 bases lay between the germline ends. Germline V gene lookup returns CDR1 SQVTM and CDR2 ANQGSEA. The CDR3 spells CSVEGQSSYEQYF. In DNA, the CDR3 is TGCAGCGTTGAAGGCCAGAGCTCCTACGAGCAGTACTTC.

The chain has TRBV19 and TRBJ1-6; D ambiguous. Germline V gene lookup returns CDR1 LNHDA and CDR2 SQIVND (reference sequence). The CDR3 is 13 amino acids. Trimming shortened V by 7 bases and J by 9 bases, and 13 bases separated the two germline ends. As DNA, the CDR3 is TGTGCCAGTACCTCGATTGGAGGTTCACCCCTCCACTTT. Its protein product is CASTSIGGSPLHF.

V and J are TRBV20-1 and TRBJ1-3, with TRBD1 matching over 9 bases. There are 13 residues in the CDR3. J lost 5 bases, V lost 6 bases, and 5 bases had no gene match. Per the germline V gene, CDR1 is DFQATT and CDR2 is SNEGSKA (reference sequence). CDR3 residues: CSAVGQGRNTIYF. As DNA, the CDR3 is TGCAGTGCCGTGGGACAGGGAAGAAACACCATATATTTT.

This clonotype was detected many times. The gene calls are TRBV2 and TRBJ2-5, with D uncertain. The CDR3 totals 15 residues. V shed 4 bases and J shed 0 bases, with 12 bases lying between them. The germline gives CDR1 SNHLY, CDR2 FYNNEI. The CDR3 DNA follows: TGTGCCAGCAGTGCGAGGACGAGCAACCAAGAGACCCAGTACTTC. Translation gives CASSARTSNQETQYF. Full variable domain (rest looked up from reference TRBV2 and TRBJ2-5): EPEVTQTPSHQVTQMGQEVILRCVPISNHLYFYWYRQILGQKVEFLVSFYNNEISEKSEIFDDQFSVERPDGSNFTLKIRSTKLEDSAMYFCASSARTSNQETQYFGPGTRLLVL.

V is TRBV6-1 and J is TRBJ1-5; possible D gene TRBD1, 6 bases. CDR3 length: 15 residues. V lost 6 bases and J lost 5, with 17 bases in between. CDR1 MNHNS and CDR2 SASEGT come from the germline V gene. The CDR3 protein is CASSLTGLRHQPQHF. CDR3 bases: TGTGCCAGCAGCCTCACAGGGTTGCGGCATCAGCCCCAGCATTTT.